A selection of T cell receptor beta chains follows, all from one sample in a study of CXCR3-negative and CXCR3-positive naive CD8 T cells. Reanalyzing the 5' RACE reads, TCRdb keeps one entry per CDR3 protein, without DNA. This sample's table reports 43,000 or so distinct CDR3 sequences. Sequencing was done on a sample of memory CD8+ T cells from blood. The origin of the receptors is a human donor in good health. Some clones in this sample may be carry-over from other donors' samples. Each CDR3 is given with its conserved first and last residue. The order of the fields is V gene, CDR3 length, clone size, J gene, CDR3 protein. Clone sizes are given selectively: once, few, many, or a class where the clone is expanded.

>TRBV6-5|15|-|TRBJ2-5
CASSYSRTGLETQYF
>TRBV5-1|13|-|TRBJ1-2
CASSLDSSYGYTF
>TRBV6-5|14|-|TRBJ2-5
CASSYGGSGETQYF
>TRBV7-9|14|-|TRBJ2-1
CASSSQGWNNEQFF
>TRBV12-3/TRBV12-4|15|-|TRBJ1-5
CASSFTPVGNQPQHF
>TRBV20-1|14|-|TRBJ2-5
CSARRAGEWETQYF
>TRBV7-6|15|-|TRBJ2-7
CASRVGPGETYEQYF
>TRBV7-2|13|-|TRBJ1-4
CASSLVAYEKLFF
>TRBV20-1|17|-|TRBJ1-3
CSAERTGGISSGNTIYF
>TRBV27|12|-|TRBJ1-6
CASSSTGRPLHF
>TRBV5-6|15|-|TRBJ1-2
CASSLLSEGAGGYTF
>TRBV30|13|-|TRBJ2-1
CAWSNLGSDEQFF
>TRBV7-2|17|-|TRBJ2-1
CASSLVRGAIQYNEQFF
>TRBV6-2/TRBV6-3|17|-|TRBJ1-1
CASSTLDRATLNTEAFF
>TRBV7-9|16|-|TRBJ1-1
CASSPGQGEVNTEAFF
>TRBV7-8|14|-|TRBJ2-5
CASSFGGGEETQYF
>TRBV29-1|15|-|TRBJ2-7
CSVAGAGSFLGEQYF
>TRBV21-1|16|-|TRBJ2-3
CASSPQGDYYTDTQYF
>TRBV3-1|16|-|TRBJ2-1
CASSQDDGAKYNEQFF
>TRBV28|16|-|TRBJ2-6
CASHPGQSSGANVLTF
>TRBV7-9|12|-|TRBJ2-7
CASSLAPSEQYF
>TRBV20-1|14|-|TRBJ2-6
CSADRVTGANVLTF
>TRBV10-3|13|-|TRBJ2-7
CAISNGGPYEQYF
>TRBV5-6|14|-|TRBJ2-7
CASSLAPISYEQYF
>TRBV27|14|-|TRBJ2-7
CASSLQGAPIEQYF
>TRBV14|16|-|TRBJ2-2
CASSQEDGGLVGEPFF
>TRBV4-3|15|-|TRBJ1-4
CASSYSPGASEKLFF
>TRBV29-1|17|-|TRBJ2-1
CSVDGLAGGPYYNEQFF
>TRBV29-1|12|-|TRBJ2-1
CSVEDRGNEQFF
>TRBV4-3|20|-|TRBJ2-1
CASSQDLVSGNLFPYNEQFF
>TRBV2|16|-|TRBJ2-1
CASSNYRDRSYNEQFF
>TRBV11-2|17|-|TRBJ2-3
CASSLVPGDSRTDTQYF
>TRBV12-3/TRBV12-4|14|-|TRBJ2-7
CASMDEGSGNEQYF
>TRBV20-1|16|-|TRBJ2-3
CSADTSGGEGGDTQYF
>TRBV7-8|17|-|TRBJ2-1
CASSFPTSGGIYNEQFF
>TRBV7-6|12|-|TRBJ2-1
CASSFHGAPMVF
>TRBV19|13|-|TRBJ2-1
CASGTRSYNEQFF
>TRBV10-3|14|-|TRBJ1-2
CAIRDHRESKGYTF
>TRBV20-1|14|medium-sized|TRBJ2-5
CSARASDPGETQYF
>TRBV12-3/TRBV12-4|13|-|TRBJ1-3
CASSDPDKYTIYF
>TRBV7-9|19|-|TRBJ2-1
CASSLGQGGRWAGYNEQFF
>TRBV20-1|15|-|TRBJ2-3
CSARRRTGGTDTQYF
>TRBV29-1|14|-|TRBJ2-1
CSVPGTSGYNEQFF
>TRBV6-1|18|-|TRBJ2-3
CASSESLARAGGTDTQYF
>TRBV5-1|16|-|TRBJ2-1
CASSLYASGSTNEQFF
>TRBV15|15|-|TRBJ2-1
CATSSRTTQINEQFF
>TRBV7-9|14|-|TRBJ1-1
CASSFGVSGLEAFF
>TRBV20-1|14|-|TRBJ2-2
CSAIRPTGTEELFF
>TRBV20-1|15|-|TRBJ2-2
CSARGGTGDTGELFF
>TRBV20-1|11|-|TRBJ1-1
CSARGPTEAFF
>TRBV20-1|11|medium-sized|TRBJ2-7
CSASGVYEQYF
>TRBV3-1|17|-|TRBJ2-3
CASSLWDSGTNTDTQYF
>TRBV6-5|13|-|TRBJ2-1
CASSYGPRNEQFF
>TRBV5-1|15|-|TRBJ2-3
CASSLGTSVTDTQYF